The rows below give T cell receptor beta chains drawn from one sample of a study of blood T cell repertoires in COVID-19. Assay used: immunoSEQ multiplex PCR; TCRdb lists only in-frame clones, some missing. This table holds about 59,000 clones, around 79% found once. Sample: peripheral blood. The source of these receptors is a woman aged 45-65 years with active or convalescent COVID-19. The CDR3 runs from the conserved cysteine through the conserved F or W. Fields, in order: V gene, J gene, D gene, clone size, CDR3 protein, CDR3 DNA. A D gene is named only where the DNA matches it firmly. Rows give clone size only sometimes, using once, few, many, or a class for an expanded clone.

>TRBV27|TRBJ2-1|TRBD2|-
CASSPLRVAGALSYNEQFF
TGTGCCAGCAGTCCCCTCAGAGTAGCGGGTGCACTTTCCTACAATGAGCAGTTCTTC
>TRBV7-8|TRBJ1-2|-|-
CASSLANNYGYTF
TGTGCCAGCAGCTTAGCTAATAACTATGGCTACACCTTC
>TRBV11-2|TRBJ1-1|TRBD1|-
CASSLANYTGGRRYTEAFF
TGTGCCAGCAGCTTAGCAAACTACACAGGGGGCCGGAGGTACACTGAAGCTTTCTTT
>TRBV24-1|TRBJ2-1|TRBD2|-
CATSEGGRGGYNEQFF
TGTGCCACCAGTGAAGGCGGGAGGGGAGGGTACAATGAGCAGTTCTTC
>TRBV5-4|TRBJ2-2|TRBD1|-
CASRLQGAVTGELFF
TGTGCCAGCAGATTACAGGGGGCCGTCACCGGGGAGCTGTTTTTT
>TRBV7-8|TRBJ1-1|-|-
CASSLDSNTEAFF
TGTGCCAGCAGCCTGGACAGTAACACTGAAGCTTTCTTT
>TRBV5-1|TRBJ1-2|TRBD1|-
CASSPGQYGYTF
TGCGCCAGCAGCCCGGGACAGTATGGCTACACCTTC
>TRBV11-2|TRBJ1-5|TRBD1|few
CASSFGQGNQPQHF
TGTGCCAGCAGTTTCGGACAGGGTAATCAGCCCCAGCATTTT
>TRBV11-2|TRBJ2-2|-|-
CASRPGLGGTGELFF
TGTGCCAGCAGGCCGGGGCTGGGGGGCACCGGGGAGCTGTTTTTT
>TRBV24-1|TRBJ2-3|-|-
CATSDLSGSGDTQYF
TGTGCCACCAGTGATTTGAGTGGAAGCGGAGATACGCAGTATTTT
>TRBV30|TRBJ2-7|-|-
CAWSPVTAEQYF
TGTGCCTGGAGTCCCGTGACAGCCGAGCAGTACTTC
>TRBV25-1|TRBJ2-3|TRBD1|many
CASRVQGAPSDTQYF
TGTGCCAGCAGGGTACAGGGGGCGCCGTCCGATACGCAGTATTTT
>TRBV15|TRBJ2-7|-|-
CATSRVAAPNYEQYF
TGTGCCACCAGCAGAGTAGCGGCTCCCAACTACGAGCAGTACTTC
>TRBV3-1/TRBV3-2|TRBJ1-2|-|-
CASRPQGGDYGYTF
TGTGCCAGCAGACCACAGGGTGGGGACTATGGCTACACCTTC
>TRBV7-2|TRBJ2-7|TRBD1|-
CASSLETGGYEQYF
TGTGCCAGCAGCTTAGAAACAGGGGGCTACGAGCAGTACTTC
>TRBV2|TRBJ2-3|TRBD2|-
CASSAPGLRETDTQYF
TGTGCCAGCAGTGCCCCCGGGTTGCGGGAGACAGATACGCAGTATTTT
>TRBV6-1|TRBJ2-3|TRBD2|-
CASSESTGGPDTQYF
TGTGCCAGCAGTGAATCAACGGGAGGGCCAGATACGCAGTATTTT
>TRBV7-6|TRBJ1-4|-|-
CASSLAGRGHAPGEKLFF
TGTGCCAGCAGCTTAGCGGGTCGTGGGCACGCACCCGGTGAAAAACTGTTTTTT
>TRBV5-1|TRBJ1-1|-|-
CASSLMQGNTEAFF
TGCGCCAGCAGCTTGATGCAGGGTAACACTGAAGCTTTCTTT
>TRBV10-1|TRBJ2-6|-|-
CASSSDSSGANVLTF
TGCGCCAGCAGTTCTGATAGCTCTGGGGCCAACGTCCTGACTTTC
>TRBV18|TRBJ2-4|-|-
CASSPPSGGHIQYF
TGTGCCAGCTCACCACCGTCAGGTGGGCACATTCAGTACTTC
>TRBV6-5|TRBJ2-3|-|-
CASYLGGTDTQYF
TGTGCCAGCTATCTCGGGGGAACAGATACGCAGTATTTT
>TRBV7-2|TRBJ2-5|-|-
CASSRLRRDEETQYF
TGTGCCAGCAGCCGCCTCCGGCGGGACGAAGAGACCCAGTACTTC
>TRBV29-1|TRBJ2-7|TRBD1|few
CSVDGTGNEQYF
TGCAGCGTTGATGGGACAGGGAACGAGCAGTACTTC
>TRBV10-3|TRBJ2-7|TRBD2|-
CAISNPGTRGEQYF
TGTGCCATCAGTAATCCCGGGACTAGAGGCGAGCAGTACTTC
>TRBV21-1|TRBJ2-3|-|-
CASSKEGACTDTQYF
TGTGCCAGCAGCAAAGAAGGGGCCTGCACAGATACGCAGTATTTT
>TRBV30|TRBJ2-7|TRBD1|-
CALWGTGASYEQYF
TGTGCCTTATGGGGGACAGGCGCCTCCTACGAGCAGTACTTC
>TRBV6-4|TRBJ1-1|TRBD1|-
CASSELPGTGTRGTEAFF
TGTGCCAGCAGCGAGCTACCCGGGACAGGGACCCGAGGAACTGAAGCTTTCTTT
>TRBV19|TRBJ2-1|-|many
CASSIGLRGHEQFF
TGTGCCAGTAGTATAGGTCTTAGGGGCCATGAGCAGTTCTTC
>TRBV6-4|TRBJ2-4|TRBD2|-
CASSDSRASGRVAKNIQYF
TGTGCCAGCAGTGACTCAAGGGCTAGCGGGAGGGTAGCCAAAAACATTCAGTACTTC
>TRBV2|TRBJ1-1|TRBD1|-
CASSLDRGLTEAFF
TGTGCCAGCAGCCTCGACAGGGGTTTAACTGAAGCTTTCTTT
>TRBV5-1|TRBJ2-1|-|-
CASSLSGLTETEFF
TGCGCCAGCAGCTTATCAGGACTCACCGAGACGGAGTTCTTC
>TRBV7-2|TRBJ1-2|TRBD1|-
CASSAGQGTYGYTF
TGTGCCAGCAGCGCGGGACAGGGGACCTATGGCTACACCTTC
>TRBV27|TRBJ1-4|TRBD1|-
CASSPGTVPNEKLFF
TGTGCCAGCAGTCCTGGGACAGTCCCTAATGAAAAACTGTTTTTT
>TRBV3-1/TRBV3-2|TRBJ2-3|TRBD1|-
CASSQRTGVGDTQYF
TGTGCCAGCAGCCAACGGACAGGGGTCGGAGATACGCAGTATTTT
>TRBV2|TRBJ2-1|TRBD2|-
CASSPWTSGRSSYNEQFF
TGTGCCAGCAGTCCCTGGACTAGCGGGAGATCGTCCTACAATGAGCAGTTCTTC
>TRBV7-9|TRBJ1-6|-|-
CASGQTENSPLHF
TGTGCCAGCGGTCAGACAGAGAATTCACCCCTCCACTTT